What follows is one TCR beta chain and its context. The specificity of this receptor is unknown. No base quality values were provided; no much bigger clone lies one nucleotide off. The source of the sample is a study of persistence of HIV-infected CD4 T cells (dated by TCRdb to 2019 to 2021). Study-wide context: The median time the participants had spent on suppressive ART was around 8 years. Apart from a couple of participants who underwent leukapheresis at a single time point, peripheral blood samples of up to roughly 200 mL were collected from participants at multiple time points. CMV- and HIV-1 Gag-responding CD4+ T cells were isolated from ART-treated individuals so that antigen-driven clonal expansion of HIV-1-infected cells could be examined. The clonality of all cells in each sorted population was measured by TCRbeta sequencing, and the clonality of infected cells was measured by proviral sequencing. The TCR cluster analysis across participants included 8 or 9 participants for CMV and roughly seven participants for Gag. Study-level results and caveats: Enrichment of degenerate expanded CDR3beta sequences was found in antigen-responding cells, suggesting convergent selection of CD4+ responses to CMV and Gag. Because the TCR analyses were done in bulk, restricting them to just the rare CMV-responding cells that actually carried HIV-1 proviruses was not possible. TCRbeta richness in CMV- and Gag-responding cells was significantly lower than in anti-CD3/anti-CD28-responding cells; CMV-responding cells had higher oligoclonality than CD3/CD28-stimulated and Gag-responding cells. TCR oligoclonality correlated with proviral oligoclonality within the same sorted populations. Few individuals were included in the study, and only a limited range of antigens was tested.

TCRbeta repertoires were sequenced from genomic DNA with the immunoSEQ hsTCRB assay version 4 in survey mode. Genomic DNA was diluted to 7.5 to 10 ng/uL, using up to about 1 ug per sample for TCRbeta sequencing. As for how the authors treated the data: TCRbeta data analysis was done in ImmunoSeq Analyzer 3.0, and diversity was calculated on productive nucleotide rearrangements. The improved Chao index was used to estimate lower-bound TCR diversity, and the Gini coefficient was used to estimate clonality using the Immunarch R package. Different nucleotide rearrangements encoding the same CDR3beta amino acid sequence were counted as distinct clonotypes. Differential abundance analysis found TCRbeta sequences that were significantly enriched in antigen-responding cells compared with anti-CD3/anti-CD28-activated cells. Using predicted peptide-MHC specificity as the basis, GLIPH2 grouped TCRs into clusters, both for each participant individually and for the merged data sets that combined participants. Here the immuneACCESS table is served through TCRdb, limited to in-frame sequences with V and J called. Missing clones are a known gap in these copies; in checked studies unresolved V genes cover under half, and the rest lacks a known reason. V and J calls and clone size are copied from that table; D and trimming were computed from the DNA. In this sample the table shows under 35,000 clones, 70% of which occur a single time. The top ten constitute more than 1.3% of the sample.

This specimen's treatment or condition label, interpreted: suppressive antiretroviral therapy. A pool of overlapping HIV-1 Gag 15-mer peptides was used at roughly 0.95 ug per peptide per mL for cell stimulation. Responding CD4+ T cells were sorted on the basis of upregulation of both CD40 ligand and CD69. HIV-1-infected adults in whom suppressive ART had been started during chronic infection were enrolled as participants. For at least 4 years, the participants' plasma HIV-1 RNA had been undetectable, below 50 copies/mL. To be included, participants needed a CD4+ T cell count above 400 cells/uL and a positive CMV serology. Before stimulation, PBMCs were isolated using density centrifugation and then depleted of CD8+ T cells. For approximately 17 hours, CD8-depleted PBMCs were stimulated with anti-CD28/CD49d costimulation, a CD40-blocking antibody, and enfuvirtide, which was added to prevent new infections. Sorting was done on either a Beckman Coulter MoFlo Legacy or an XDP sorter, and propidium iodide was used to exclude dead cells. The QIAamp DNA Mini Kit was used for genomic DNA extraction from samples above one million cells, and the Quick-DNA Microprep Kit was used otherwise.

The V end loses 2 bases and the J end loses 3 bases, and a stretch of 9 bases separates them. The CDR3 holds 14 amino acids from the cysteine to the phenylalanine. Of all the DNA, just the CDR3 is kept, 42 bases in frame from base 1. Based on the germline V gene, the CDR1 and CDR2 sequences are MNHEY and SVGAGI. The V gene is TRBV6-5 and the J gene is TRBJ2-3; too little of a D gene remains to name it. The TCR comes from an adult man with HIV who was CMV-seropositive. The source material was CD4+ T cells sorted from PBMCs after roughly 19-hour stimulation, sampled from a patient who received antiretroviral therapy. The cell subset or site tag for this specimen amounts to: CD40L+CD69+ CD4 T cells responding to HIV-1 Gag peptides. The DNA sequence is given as TGTGCCAGCAGTTACCGCGACGGGACAGATACGCAGTATTTT. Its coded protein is CASSYRDGTDTQYF.